This T cell receptor beta chain stems from a study of T cells in Graves' hyperthyroidism and ophthalmopathy. The V end lost 7 bases, the J end lost 2 bases, and 17 bases lay between the germline ends. The CDR3 runs 15 residues. The germline gives CDR1 SGHTA, CDR2 FQGNSA. The TCR beta CDR3 regions underwent amplification using RNA transcripts as the source. A first-round RT-PCR of the TCR CDR3 used the HTBI primer set. TCRdb used MiXCR to reprocess the multiplex PCR reads, holding one entry per CDR3 protein. The data hold 640,000 or so distinct CDR3 sequences, with 14% observed a single time. For the diagnoses, clinical symptoms, serum thyroxine and TRAb, thyroid ultrasound and orbital computed tomography were used. This clonotype was seen many times.

The chain is built from TRBV7-2 and TRBJ2-5; possibly TRBD1 for D (6 bases). The receptor was derived from a woman younger than 30 with Graves' ophthalmopathy. Material for sequencing was blood. CDR3 DNA: TGTGCCAGCATGACGGAGACAGGAGCACAAGAGACCCAGTACTTC. Its translation: CASMTETGAQETQYF.